This TCR beta chain derives from a study of blood T cell repertoires in COVID-19. Background on the study: Sites in the United States, Italy and Spain provided acute and convalescent COVID-19 samples. T cells, B-cell-depleted T cells, or PBMCs supplied cDNA or gDNA.

The germline gives CDR1 MNHEY, CDR2 SVGAGI. Trimming pared 2 bases from V and 0 bases from J, leaving 11 bases between. This CDR3 is 16 amino acids long. The method was immunoSEQ multiplex PCR; TCRdb's version includes in-frame clones alone and lacks a portion of them. The sample consists of under 150,000 clones, approximately 84% of them appearing once. The sequence was obtained from a woman aged 80 or older in a cohort sampled during active or convalescent COVID-19. This chain joins TRBV6-5 and TRBJ1-5; D is ambiguous. The sequenced sample consisted of peripheral blood. The CDR3 protein is CASSYGPYLSNQPQHF. The CDR3 DNA follows: TGTGCCAGCAGTTACGGCCCATACCTTAGCAATCAGCCCCAGCATTTT.